The subject of this entry is one T cell receptor (beta chain). This specimen belongs to a study of cytomegalovirus exposure and HLA in healthy donors. This CDR3 has 14 residues. Germline values: CDR1 SQVTM, CDR2 ANQGSEA. Trimming took 1 base from V and 6 from J; bases not matched to a gene: 7. PCR employed 60 Vbeta and 13 Jbeta primers. Measured with immunoSEQ multiplex PCR; TCRdb has only the in-frame clones, and not every one. This table holds roughly 200,000 clones, over 70% found once. The donors (healthy individuals) were bone marrow donors. The rearrangement links TRBV29-1 to TRBJ1-1, with TRBD1 matching over 8 bases. Material: PBMCs. The clonotype originates from a woman aged 60-70 years in good health and CMV-seropositive. CDR3 sequence (DNA): TGCAGCGTTGAAGGGCGACAGGGGCGGGCTGAAGCTTTCTTT. Its protein is CSVEGRQGRAEAFF.